This T cell receptor (beta chain) stems from a study of blood T cell repertoires in COVID-19. Turning to the study itself: COVID-19 samples from acute and convalescent phases originated in the United States, Italy and Spain.

Cohorts were determined from participant-reported clinical history. With V trimmed by 5 bases and J by 4 bases, 9 bases remained unmatched. The CDR3 runs to 18 residues. The germline gives CDR1 SGHAT, CDR2 FQNNGV. Profiling relied on immunoSEQ multiplex PCR, and the TCRdb table lists in-frame clones only, not all of them. The data show 200,000 to 250,000 clones, with 70% to 90% seen just once and around 4% held by the top ten. This sequence originates from a woman between 40 and 50 years old with acute COVID-19. Sequencing input: PBMCs or T cells enriched from blood (not recorded which). The V and J genes are TRBV11-2 and TRBJ2-2; 14 bases align to TRBD2. The CDR3 sequence: CASSDLGLAGGSTGELFF. The CDR3 DNA is TGTGCCAGCAGCGACCTCGGACTAGCGGGAGGTTCCACCGGGGAGCTGTTTTTT.